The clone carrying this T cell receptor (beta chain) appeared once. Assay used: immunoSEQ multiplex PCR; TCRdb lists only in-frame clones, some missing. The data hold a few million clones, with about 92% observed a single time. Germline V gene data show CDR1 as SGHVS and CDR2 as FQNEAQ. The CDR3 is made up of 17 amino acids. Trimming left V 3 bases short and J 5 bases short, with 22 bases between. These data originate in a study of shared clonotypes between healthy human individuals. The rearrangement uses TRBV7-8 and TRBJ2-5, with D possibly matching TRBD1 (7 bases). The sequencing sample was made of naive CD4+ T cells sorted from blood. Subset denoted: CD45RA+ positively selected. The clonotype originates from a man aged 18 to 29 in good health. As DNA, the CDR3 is TGTGCCAGCAGCTTGGCGGGACAGCTCTTCTGGCCGGAGACCCAGTACTTC. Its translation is CASSLAGQLFWPETQYF. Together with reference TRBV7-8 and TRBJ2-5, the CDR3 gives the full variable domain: GAGVSQSPRYKVAKRGQDVALRCDPISGHVSLFWYQQALGQGPEFLTYFQNEAQLDKSGLPSDRFFAERPEGSVSTLKIQRTQQEDSAVYLCASSLAGQLFWPETQYFGPGTRLLVL.